Listed below are T cell receptor beta chains from one sample, sequenced in a study of graft-versus-host responses after intestinal transplantation. Antigen specificity for these receptors is unknown. The protocol was immunoSEQ multiplex PCR, while the TCRdb copy is restricted to in-frame clones and leaves out a portion. This table holds more than 80,000 clones, 83% found once. Specimen: unstimulated CD8+ T cells sorted from spleen or lymph node cells, collected before intestinal transplant. These receptors all stem from a human donor who received an intestinal transplant. The CDR3 runs from the conserved cysteine through the conserved F or W. The order of the fields is clone size, D gene, V gene, J gene, CDR3 length, CDR3 protein, CDR3 DNA. The D gene is left open where the match is weak. Clone size appears in some rows only: once, few, many, or a class for an expanded clone.

.	TRBD2	TRBV27	TRBJ2-3	18	CASSWTGLAGGPTDTQYF	TGTGCCAGCAGTTGGACGGGACTAGCGGGAGGGCCGACAGATACGCAGTATTTT
few	TRBD1	TRBV7-4	TRBJ2-2	19	CASSFYRGQRTTNTGELFF	TGTGCCAGCAGCTTCTACAGGGGACAAAGAACTACGAACACCGGGGAGCTGTTTTTT
.	TRBD1	TRBV27	TRBJ1-1	15	CASSRDPGGGTEAFF	TGTGCCAGCAGTAGGGACCCAGGGGGAGGCACTGAAGCTTTCTTT
.	TRBD2	TRBV6-1	TRBJ2-3	15	CASSLTSGIKDTQYF	TGTGCCAGCAGTTTAACTAGCGGGATAAAAGATACGCAGTATTTT
.	.	TRBV28	TRBJ1-5	18	CASSPPRGGLYSNQPQHF	TGTGCCAGCAGTCCGCCTCGGGGGGGGCTATATAGCAATCAGCCCCAGCATTTT
.	.	TRBV28	TRBJ2-7	17	CASGRAGIPRLPNEQYF	TGTGCCAGCGGGCGGGCTGGGATCCCACGTCTTCCGAACGAGCAGTACTTC
.	.	TRBV28	TRBJ1-2	13	CASSLEGVYGYTF	TGTGCCAGCAGTTTAGAGGGGGTCTATGGCTACACCTTC
.	.	TRBV7-9	TRBJ2-7	13	CASSLVGNYEQYF	TGTGCCAGCAGCTTAGTCGGAAACTACGAGCAGTACTTC
.	TRBD1	TRBV9	TRBJ2-1	16	CASSVGVQGAFGEQFF	TGTGCCAGCAGCGTAGGGGTACAGGGGGCCTTCGGTGAGCAGTTCTTC
.	.	TRBV6-6	TRBJ2-7	15	CASSYSSGFSYEQYF	TGTGCCAGCAGTTACTCTAGCGGATTCTCCTACGAGCAGTACTTC
.	.	TRBV4-1	TRBJ2-2	14	CASSPGHITGELFF	TGCGCCAGCAGCCCAGGACATATCACCGGGGAGCTGTTTTTT
.	TRBD2	TRBV10-1	TRBJ2-1	18	CASSAGTSGVSSYNEQFF	TGCGCCAGCAGCGCCGGGACTAGCGGGGTGAGCTCCTACAATGAGCAGTTCTTC
.	TRBD2	TRBV6-5	TRBJ2-5	15	CASSYGAGGGETQYF	TGTGCCAGCAGTTACGGTGCGGGGGGGGGAGAGACCCAGTACTTC
.	.	TRBV27	TRBJ2-7	14	CASSLTGISYEQYF	TGTGCCAGCAGCCTTACAGGGATTTCCTACGAGCAGTACTTC
.	.	TRBV4-1	TRBJ1-1	12	CASSQVNTEAFF	TGCGCCAGCAGCCAAGTAAACACTGAAGCTTTCTTT
.	TRBD1	TRBV4-1	TRBJ1-6	18	CASSPTGTGGIYNSPLHF	TGCGCCAGCAGCCCTACGGGGACAGGGGGGATCTATAATTCACCCCTCCACTTT
.	.	TRBV2	TRBJ2-1	16	CASIETGLRVMGEQFF	TGTGCCAGCATAGAAACAGGACTAAGGGTGATGGGTGAGCAGTTCTTC
few	.	TRBV4-2	TRBJ2-2	16	CASSQEEGLYTGELFF	TGTGCCAGCAGCCAAGAGGAGGGGCTGTACACCGGGGAGCTGTTTTTT
.	TRBD2	TRBV18	TRBJ2-7	16	CASSPAERGSYYEQYF	TGTGCCAGCTCACCGGCTGAGCGGGGGAGTTACTACGAGCAGTACTTC
.	.	TRBV21-1	TRBJ2-5	11	CASLNGGPEYF	TGTGCCAGTCTGAATGGGGGGCCTGAATACTTC
.	.	TRBV6-6	TRBJ2-7	15	CASSYSQGSSYEQYF	TGTGCCAGCAGTTACTCTCAGGGGAGCTCCTACGAGCAGTACTTC
.	TRBD1	TRBV7-6	TRBJ2-2	15	CASSGDRFVAGELFF	TGTGCCAGCAGCGGGGACAGGTTCGTTGCCGGGGAGCTGTTTTTT
.	.	TRBV29-1	TRBJ2-2	14	CSVVWGANTGELFF	TGCAGCGTTGTGTGGGGCGCGAACACCGGGGAGCTGTTTTTT
.	TRBD2	TRBV7-3	TRBJ2-5	16	CASSLGYGREQETQYF	TGTGCCAGCAGCTTAGGCTACGGGCGGGAGCAAGAGACCCAGTACTTC
.	.	TRBV13	TRBJ1-4	14	CASSLAGGSEKLFF	TGTGCCAGCAGCTTAGCCGGCGGCTCTGAAAAACTGTTTTTT
.	.	TRBV6-6	TRBJ2-7	14	CASSPLAGSYEQYF	TGTGCCAGCAGCCCTCTTGCAGGGAGCTACGAGCAGTACTTC
.	.	TRBV5-3	TRBJ1-5	17	CARSFFERVGGNQPQHF	TGTGCCAGAAGCTTCTTTGAGAGGGTTGGGGGCAATCAGCCCCAGCATTTT
.	.	TRBV29-1	TRBJ2-7	12	CSVEQGIYEQYF	TGCAGCGTTGAACAGGGCATCTACGAGCAGTACTTC
.	TRBD1	TRBV10-3	TRBJ1-3	15	CAISPLGDSSPTIYF	TGTGCCATCAGTCCTTTAGGGGACAGTTCTCCTACCATATATTTT
.	.	TRBV28	TRBJ1-2	15	CASSLVTGYIYGYTF	TGTGCCAGCAGTTTGGTAACAGGGTATATCTATGGCTACACCTTC
.	TRBD1	TRBV15	TRBJ2-7	14	CATSRPGQGAEQYF	TGTGCCACCAGCAGACCGGGACAGGGGGCCGAGCAGTACTTC
.	TRBD1	TRBV5-6	TRBJ1-4	14	CASSLTGEDEKLFF	TGTGCCAGCAGCCTAACAGGGGAGGATGAAAAACTGTTTTTT
.	TRBD2	TRBV6-6	TRBJ2-7	14	CASSYSTSGSEQYF	TGTGCCAGCAGTTACTCGACTAGCGGGAGCGAGCAGTACTTC
.	TRBD1	TRBV10-3	TRBJ2-3	14	CAISEDRGTDTQYF	TGTGCCATCAGTGAGGACAGGGGCACAGATACGCAGTATTTT
.	.	TRBV6-1	TRBJ2-2	11	CASSEIGELFF	TGTGCCAGCAGTGAAATCGGGGAGCTGTTTTTT
.	TRBD2	TRBV29-1	TRBJ2-7	15	CSVEDRTSGKYEQYF	TGCAGCGTTGAAGATAGGACTAGCGGGAAATACGAGCAGTACTTC
few	TRBD2	TRBV9	TRBJ2-3	17	CASSVDGGSGDTDTQYF	TGTGCCAGCAGCGTAGATGGGGGGAGCGGGGATACAGATACGCAGTATTTT
.	.	TRBV11-3	TRBJ1-1	12	CASSLVSSEAFF	TGTGCCAGCAGCTTGGTCAGTTCTGAAGCTTTCTTT
.	.	TRBV21-1	TRBJ1-5	16	CASSKEEAAWDEPQHF	TGTGCCAGCAGCAAAGAAGAGGCCGCATGGGACGAGCCCCAGCATTTT
.	TRBD2	TRBV10-3	TRBJ2-2	17	CASFMGLAGALTGELFF	TGTGCCAGTTTCATGGGACTAGCGGGGGCCCTCACCGGGGAGCTGTTTTTT
.	.	TRBV4-1	TRBJ1-1	13	CASSPRTDTEAFF	TGCGCCAGCAGCCCCCGGACTGACACTGAAGCTTTCTTT
.	.	TRBV11-3	TRBJ1-2	15	CASSLFRQADYGYTF	TGTGCCAGCAGCTTATTCAGGCAGGCGGACTATGGCTACACCTTC
.	TRBD1	TRBV6-5	TRBJ1-6	15	CASRGAGQGYSPLHF	TGTGCCAGCAGGGGCGCTGGACAGGGGTACTCACCCCTCCACTTT
.	TRBD2	TRBV2	TRBJ2-5	14	CASSGPSGQETQYF	TGTGCCAGCAGTGGGCCTAGCGGCCAAGAGACCCAGTACTTC
.	TRBD2	TRBV28	TRBJ2-1	16	CASSPLSGRRGDEQFF	TGTGCCAGCAGCCCTCTTAGCGGGAGACGGGGAGATGAGCAGTTCTTC
.	TRBD2	TRBV11-2	TRBJ2-7	16	CASSSPRLALLGEQYF	TGTGCCAGCAGCTCCCCCAGACTAGCTCTTCTGGGCGAGCAGTACTTC
.	.	TRBV6-5	TRBJ1-1	14	CASSSSRDGAEAFF	TGTGCCAGCAGTTCATCCCGAGACGGCGCTGAAGCTTTCTTT
.	.	TRBV2	TRBJ1-5	14	CASSDPGNNQPQHF	TGTGCCAGCAGTGACCCCGGGAACAATCAGCCCCAGCATTTT
.	.	TRBV5-1	TRBJ2-1	11	CASSLNNEQFF	TGCGCCAGCAGCCTTAACAATGAGCAGTTCTTC
.	.	TRBV27	TRBJ1-6	13	CASRPRANSPLHF	TGTGCCAGCAGACCTAGGGCCAATTCACCCCTCCACTTT
few	TRBD2	TRBV2	TRBJ2-1	14	CASRMAGGGFEQFF	TGTGCCAGCAGAATGGCGGGGGGAGGGTTTGAGCAGTTCTTC
.	.	TRBV10-2	TRBJ2-7	13	CASRTRSSYEQYF	TGCGCCAGCAGAACTAGGAGCTCCTACGAGCAGTACTTC
.	.	TRBV27	TRBJ1-5	14	CASSLAGTNQPQHF	TGTGCCAGCAGTTTGGCGGGTACTAATCAGCCCCAGCATTTT
.	TRBD1	TRBV28	TRBJ2-5	16	CASSLFPSTGEETQYF	TGTGCCAGCAGTTTATTCCCCTCGACAGGGGAAGAGACCCAGTACTTC
.	TRBD1	TRBV10-3	TRBJ1-2	14	CAISEGTVDYGYTF	TGTGCCATCAGTGAAGGGACAGTAGATTATGGCTACACCTTC
few	TRBD2	TRBV6-1	TRBJ2-3	15	CASSEGLASTDTQYF	TGTGCCAGCAGTGAGGGACTAGCAAGCACAGATACGCAGTATTTT
.	TRBD1	TRBV30	TRBJ2-7	14	CAWSAGQGIHEQYF	TGTGCCTGGAGTGCCGGACAGGGGATCCACGAGCAGTACTTC